This TCR beta chain came from a study of shared clonotypes between healthy human individuals. Study-level background: There were three CD4 naive, three CD4 memory, two CD8 naive and one CD8 memory plates per donor.

Several immunoSEQ plates received, in even portions, the genomic DNA of each subset. Generated by immunoSEQ multiplex PCR, the TCRdb table keeps only in-frame clones and is missing some. The sample records around 2.5 million clones, 80% to 95% being singletons. This clone was seen only once. V lost 11 bases and J lost 5; bases outside the gene matches: 9. The CDR3 runs to 13 residues. CDR1 ENHRY and CDR2 SYGVKD come from the germline V gene. The sequenced material came from naive CD4+ T cells from PBMCs. Described subset: CD45RA+ positively selected. The genes are TRBV10-3 and TRBJ2-3; 8 bases fit TRBD2. The sequence derives from a man aged 18 to 30 in good health. Some clones in this sample may be carry-over from other donors' samples. DNA of the CDR3: TGTGCCCTTAAAGCGGGAGCGGGAGATACGCAGTATTTT. Its translation: CALKAGAGDTQYF.